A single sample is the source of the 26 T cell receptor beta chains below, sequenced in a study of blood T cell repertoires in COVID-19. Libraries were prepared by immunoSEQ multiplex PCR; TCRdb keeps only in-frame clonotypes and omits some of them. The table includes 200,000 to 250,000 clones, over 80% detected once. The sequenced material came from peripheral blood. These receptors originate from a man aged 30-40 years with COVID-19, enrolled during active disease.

The CDR3 DNA follows: TGTGCCAGCAGTGGGGTTTCGGAGACAGGGGCTGGAAACACCATATATTTT. Translated: CASSGVSETGAGNTIYF. The chain uses TRBV6-1 and TRBJ1-3; 8 bases map to TRBD1. Germline V gene data show CDR1 as MNHNS and CDR2 as SASEGT. Germline trimming cut 4 bases from V and 2 bases from J; bases unmatched to any gene: 10. The CDR3 sequence is 17 residues long.

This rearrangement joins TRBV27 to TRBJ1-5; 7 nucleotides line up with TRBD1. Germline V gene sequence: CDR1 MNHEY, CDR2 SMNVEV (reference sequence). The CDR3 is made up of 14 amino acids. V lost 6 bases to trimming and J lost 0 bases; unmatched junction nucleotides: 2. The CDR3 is CASRTGNSNQPQHF. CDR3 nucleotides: TGTGCCAGCAGGACAGGGAATAGCAATCAGCCCCAGCATTTT.

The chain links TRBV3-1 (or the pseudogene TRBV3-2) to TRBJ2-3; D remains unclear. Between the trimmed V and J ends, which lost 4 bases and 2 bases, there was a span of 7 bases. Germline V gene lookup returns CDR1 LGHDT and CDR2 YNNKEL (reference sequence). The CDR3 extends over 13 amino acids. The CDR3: CASSPYNTDTQYF. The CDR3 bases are TGTGCCAGCAGCCCATACAACACAGATACGCAGTATTTT.

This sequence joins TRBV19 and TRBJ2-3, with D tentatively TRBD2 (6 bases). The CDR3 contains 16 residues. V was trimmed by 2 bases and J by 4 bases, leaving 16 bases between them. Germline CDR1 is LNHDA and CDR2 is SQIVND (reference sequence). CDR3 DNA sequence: TGTGCCAGTAGTATACAAAACGACGGAGGGGCAGATACGCAGTATTTT. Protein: CASSIQNDGGADTQYF. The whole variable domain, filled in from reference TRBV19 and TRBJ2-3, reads DGGITQSPKYLFRKEGQNVTLSCEQNLNHDAMYWYRQDPGQGLRLIYYSQIVNDFQKGDIAEGYSVSREKKESFPLTVTSAQKNPTAFYLCASSIQNDGGADTQYFGPGTRLTVL.

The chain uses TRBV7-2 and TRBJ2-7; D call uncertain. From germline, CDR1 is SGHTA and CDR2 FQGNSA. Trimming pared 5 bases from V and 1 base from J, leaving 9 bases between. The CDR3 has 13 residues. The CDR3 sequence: CASSPSRSYEQYF. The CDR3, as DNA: TGTGCCAGCAGCCCCTCCCGGTCCTACGAGCAGTACTTC.

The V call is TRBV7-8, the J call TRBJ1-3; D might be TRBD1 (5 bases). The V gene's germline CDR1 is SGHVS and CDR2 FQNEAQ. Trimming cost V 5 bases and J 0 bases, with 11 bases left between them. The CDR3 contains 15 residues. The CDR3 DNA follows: TGTGCCAGCAGCCCAGACAGAGCCTCTGGAAACACCATATATTTT. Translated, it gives CASSPDRASGNTIYF.

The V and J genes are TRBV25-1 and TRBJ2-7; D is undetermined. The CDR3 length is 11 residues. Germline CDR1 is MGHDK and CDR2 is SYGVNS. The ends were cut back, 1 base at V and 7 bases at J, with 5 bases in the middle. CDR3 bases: TGTGCCAGCAGTGAATCCCAAGAGCAGTACTTC. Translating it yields CASSESQEQYF.

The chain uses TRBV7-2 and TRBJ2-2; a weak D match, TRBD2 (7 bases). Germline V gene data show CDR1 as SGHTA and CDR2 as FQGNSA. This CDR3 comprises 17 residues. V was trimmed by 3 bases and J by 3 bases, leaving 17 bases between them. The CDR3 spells CASSFPEGGRDTGELFF. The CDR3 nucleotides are TGTGCCAGCAGCTTCCCCGAGGGGGGGCGTGACACCGGGGAGCTGTTTTTT.

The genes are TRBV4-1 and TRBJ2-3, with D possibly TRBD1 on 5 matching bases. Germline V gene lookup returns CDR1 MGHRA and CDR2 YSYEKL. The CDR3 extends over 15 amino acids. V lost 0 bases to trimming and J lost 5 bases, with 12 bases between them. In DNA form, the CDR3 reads TGCGCCAGCAGCCAAGACGGTGACAGAGAAGATACGCAGTATTTT. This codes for CASSQDGDREDTQYF.

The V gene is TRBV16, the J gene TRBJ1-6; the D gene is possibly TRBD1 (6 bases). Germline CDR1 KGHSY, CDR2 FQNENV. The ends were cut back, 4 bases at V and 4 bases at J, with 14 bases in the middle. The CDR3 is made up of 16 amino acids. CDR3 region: CASSRGDGQYNSPLHF. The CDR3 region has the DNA TGTGCCAGCAGCCGAGGGGACGGACAGTATAATTCACCCCTCCACTTT.

The CDR3 nucleotides read TGTGCCAGTAATAAGGGGTTTAACTATGGCTACACCTTC. This sequence encodes CASNKGFNYGYTF. The chain recombines TRBV19 with TRBJ1-2, with D possibly being TRBD1 (5 bases). Trimming took off 7 bases at V and 1 base at J, with 10 bases between the two ends. This CDR3 spans 13 amino acids. Germline CDR1 reads LNHDA; CDR2 reads SQIVND (reference sequence).

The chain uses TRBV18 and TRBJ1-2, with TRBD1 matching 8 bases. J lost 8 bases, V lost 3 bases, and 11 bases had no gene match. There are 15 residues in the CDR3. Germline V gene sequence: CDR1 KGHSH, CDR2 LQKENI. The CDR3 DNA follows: TGTGCCAGCTCACCCTTCGACAGGGGTGTAGGGGGCTACACCTTC. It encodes CASSPFDRGVGGYTF.

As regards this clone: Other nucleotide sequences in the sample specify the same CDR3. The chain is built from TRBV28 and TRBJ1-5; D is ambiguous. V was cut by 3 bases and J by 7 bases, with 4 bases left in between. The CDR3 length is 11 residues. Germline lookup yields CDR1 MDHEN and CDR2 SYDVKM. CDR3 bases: TGTGCCAGCAGTTTCAGGCAGCCCCAGCATTTT. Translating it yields CASSFRQPQHF.

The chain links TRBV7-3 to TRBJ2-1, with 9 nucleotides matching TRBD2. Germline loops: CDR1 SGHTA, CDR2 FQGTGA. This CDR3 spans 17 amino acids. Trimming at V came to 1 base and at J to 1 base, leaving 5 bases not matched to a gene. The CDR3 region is CASSLNPSGGSYNEQFF. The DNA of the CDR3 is TGTGCCAGCAGCTTAAATCCCAGCGGGGGGTCCTACAATGAGCAGTTCTTC. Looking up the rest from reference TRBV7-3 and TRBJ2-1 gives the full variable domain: GAGVSQTPSNKVTEKGKYVELRCDPISGHTALYWYRQSLGQGPEFLIYFQGTGAADDSGLPNDRFFAVRPEGSVSTLKIQRTERGDSAVYLCASSLNPSGGSYNEQFFGPGTRLTVL.

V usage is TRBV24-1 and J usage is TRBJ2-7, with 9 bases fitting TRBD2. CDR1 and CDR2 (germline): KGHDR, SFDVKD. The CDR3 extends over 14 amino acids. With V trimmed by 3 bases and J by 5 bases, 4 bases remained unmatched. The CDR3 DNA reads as TGTGCCACCAGTGATCCGACTAGCGGAAACGAGCAGTACTTC. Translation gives CATSDPTSGNEQYF.

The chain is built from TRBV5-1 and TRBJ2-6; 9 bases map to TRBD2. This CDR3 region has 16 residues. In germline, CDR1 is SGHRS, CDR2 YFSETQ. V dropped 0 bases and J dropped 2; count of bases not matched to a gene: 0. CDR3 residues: CASSLVAGAGANVLTF. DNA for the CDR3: TGCGCCAGCAGCTTGGTAGCGGGGGCTGGGGCCAACGTCCTGACTTTC.

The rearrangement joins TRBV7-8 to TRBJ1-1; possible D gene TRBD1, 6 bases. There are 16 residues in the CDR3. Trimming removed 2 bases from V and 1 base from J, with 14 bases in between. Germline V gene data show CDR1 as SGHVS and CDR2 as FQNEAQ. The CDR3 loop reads CASSLSTGQPNTEAFF. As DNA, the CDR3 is TGTGCCAGCAGCTTATCTACAGGACAGCCGAACACTGAAGCTTTCTTT.

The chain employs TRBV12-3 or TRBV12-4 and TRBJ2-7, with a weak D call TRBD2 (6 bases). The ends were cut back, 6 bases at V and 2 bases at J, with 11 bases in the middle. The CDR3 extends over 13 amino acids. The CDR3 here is CASRQSGAYEQYF. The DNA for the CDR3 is TGTGCCAGCAGGCAATCGGGAGCCTACGAGCAGTACTTC.

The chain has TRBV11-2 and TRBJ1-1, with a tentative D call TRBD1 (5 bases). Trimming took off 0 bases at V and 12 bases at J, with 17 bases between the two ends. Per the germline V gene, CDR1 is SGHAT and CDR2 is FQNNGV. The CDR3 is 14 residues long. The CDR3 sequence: CASSLDLRGEFPFF. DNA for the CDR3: TGTGCCAGCAGCTTAGATTTAAGGGGCGAGTTTCCTTTCTTT. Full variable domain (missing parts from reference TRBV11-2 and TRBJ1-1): EAGVAQSPRYKIIEKRQSVAFWCNPISGHATLYWYQQILGQGPKLLIQFQNNGVVDDSQLPKDRFSAERLKGVDSTLKIQPAKLEDSAVYLCASSLDLRGEFPFFGQGTRLTVV.

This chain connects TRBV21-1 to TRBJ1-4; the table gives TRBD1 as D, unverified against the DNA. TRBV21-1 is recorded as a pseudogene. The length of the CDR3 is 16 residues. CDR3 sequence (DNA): TGTGCCAGCAGCAAAGCTATCGGGACAGGGCATGAAAAACTGTTTTTT. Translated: CASSKAIGTGHEKLFF.

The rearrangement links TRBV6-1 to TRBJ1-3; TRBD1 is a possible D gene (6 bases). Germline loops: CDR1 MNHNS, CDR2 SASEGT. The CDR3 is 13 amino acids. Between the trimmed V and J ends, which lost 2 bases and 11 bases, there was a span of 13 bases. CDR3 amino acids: CASSENRDFAIYF. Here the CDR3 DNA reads TGTGCCAGCAGTGAAAACAGGGATTTTGCCATATATTTT.

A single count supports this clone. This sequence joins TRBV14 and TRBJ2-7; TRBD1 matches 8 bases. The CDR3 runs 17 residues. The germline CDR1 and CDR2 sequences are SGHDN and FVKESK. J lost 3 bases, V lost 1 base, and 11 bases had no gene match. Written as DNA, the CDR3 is TGTGCCAGCAGCCAAGGCCACCTCCAAACAGGGGGCTACGAGCAGTACTTC. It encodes CASSQGHLQTGGYEQYF. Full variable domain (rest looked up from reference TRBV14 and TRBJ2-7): EAGVTQFPSHSVIEKGQTVTLRCDPISGHDNLYWYRRVMGKEIKFLLHFVKESKQDESGMPNNRFLAERTGGTYSTLKVQPAELEDSGVYFCASSQGHLQTGGYEQYFGPGTRLTVT.

For the CDR3, the DNA is TGTGCCAGCAGCTTAGGCTCGCGGGCCACCGAAGACAATGAGCAGTTCTTC. Protein: CASSLGSRATEDNEQFF. The chain recombines TRBV11-3 with TRBJ2-1; TRBD2 might be the D (5 bases). The CDR3 runs to 17 residues. V was shortened by 1 base and J by 5 bases, with 18 bases between the two germline ends. From germline, CDR1 is SGHNT and CDR2 YENEEA.

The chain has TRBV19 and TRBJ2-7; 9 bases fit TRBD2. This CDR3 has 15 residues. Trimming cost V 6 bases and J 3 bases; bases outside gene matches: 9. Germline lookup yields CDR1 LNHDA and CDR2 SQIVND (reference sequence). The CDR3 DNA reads TGTGCCAGTAGCAGAGCCGGGACTAGCAGCTACGAGCAGTACTTC. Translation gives CASSRAGTSSYEQYF.

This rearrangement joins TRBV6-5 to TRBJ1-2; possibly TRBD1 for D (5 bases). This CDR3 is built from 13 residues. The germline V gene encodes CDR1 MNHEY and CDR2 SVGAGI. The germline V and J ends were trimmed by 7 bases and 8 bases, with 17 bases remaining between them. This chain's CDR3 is CASNSFDQGGYTF. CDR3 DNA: TGTGCCAGCAACTCCTTCGACCAGGGAGGCTACACCTTC.

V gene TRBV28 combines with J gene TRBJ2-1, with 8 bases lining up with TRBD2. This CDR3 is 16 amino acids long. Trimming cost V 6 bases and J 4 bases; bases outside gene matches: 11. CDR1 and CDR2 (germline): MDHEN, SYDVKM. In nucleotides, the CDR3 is TGTGCCAGCAGCTATCCCTTAGCGGGATCATACAATGAGCAGTTCTTC. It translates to CASSYPLAGSYNEQFF.